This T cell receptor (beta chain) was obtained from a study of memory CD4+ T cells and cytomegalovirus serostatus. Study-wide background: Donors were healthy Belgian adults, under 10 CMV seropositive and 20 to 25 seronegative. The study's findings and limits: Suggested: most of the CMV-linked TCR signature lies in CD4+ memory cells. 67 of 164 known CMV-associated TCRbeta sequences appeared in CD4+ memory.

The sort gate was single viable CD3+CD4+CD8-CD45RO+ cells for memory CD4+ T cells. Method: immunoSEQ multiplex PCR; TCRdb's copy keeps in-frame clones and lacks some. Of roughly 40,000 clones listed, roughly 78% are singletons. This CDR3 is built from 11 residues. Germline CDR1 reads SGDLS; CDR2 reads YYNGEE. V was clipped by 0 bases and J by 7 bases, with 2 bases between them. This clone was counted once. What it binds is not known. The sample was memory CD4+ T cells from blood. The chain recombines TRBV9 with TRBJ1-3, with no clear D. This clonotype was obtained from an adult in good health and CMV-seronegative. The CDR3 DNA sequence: TGTGCCAGCAGCGTAGGGAACACCATATATTTT. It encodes CASSVGNTIYF. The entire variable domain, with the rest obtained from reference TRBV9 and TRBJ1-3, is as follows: DSGVTQTPKHLITATGQRVTLRCSPRSGDLSVYWYQQSLDQGLQFLIQYYNGEERAKGNILERFSAQQFPDLHSELNLSSLELGDSALYFCASSVGNTIYFGEGSWLTVV.